These T cell receptor beta chains were read from a single sample in a study of neurological immune-mediated disorders. TCRdb redid the calling of the 5' RACE reads with MiXCR, one entry per CDR3 protein. The table lists approximately 38,000 distinct CDR3 sequences, approximately 10% of them singletons. The source material was CD4+ T cells from blood. All receptors derive from a woman aged 25-40 years with HTLV-1-associated myelopathy (HAM/TSP). Each CDR3 is given with its conserved first and last residue. Fields, in order: J gene, D gene, V gene, clone size, CDR3 protein, CDR3 DNA. D genes are given only for firm matches. The size field is filled for only some rows; it gives once, few, many or a size class.

j_gene: TRBJ2-1; d_gene: NA; v_gene: TRBV5-1; abundance: NA; CDR3aa: CASSSEPGNEKFF; CDR3nt: TGCGCAAGCAGCTCCGAACCCGGGAATGAGAAGTTCTTC
j_gene: TRBJ2-3; d_gene: TRBD2; v_gene: TRBV4-2; abundance: medium-sized; CDR3aa: CASSLTSGGATDTQYF; CDR3nt: TGTGCCAGCAGTCTTACTAGCGGGGGGGCCACAGATACGCAGTATTTT
j_gene: TRBJ2-7; d_gene: TRBD2; v_gene: TRBV20-1; abundance: NA; CDR3aa: CSAGPPGGGDEQYF; CDR3nt: TGCAGTGCTGGACCCCCCGGCGGGGGGGACGAGCAGTACTTC
j_gene: TRBJ2-1; d_gene: TRBD2; v_gene: TRBV6-2/TRBV6-3; abundance: many; CDR3aa: CASSDGTSGNNEQFF; CDR3nt: TGTGCCAGCAGTGACGGGACTAGCGGTAACAATGAGCAGTTCTTC
j_gene: TRBJ1-1; d_gene: NA; v_gene: TRBV20-1; abundance: many; CDR3aa: CSARDPGSGSEAFF; CDR3nt: TGCAGTGCTAGAGATCCAGGTAGTGGCTCTGAAGCTTTCTTT
j_gene: TRBJ1-4; d_gene: NA; v_gene: TRBV4-1; abundance: many; CDR3aa: CASSQGKDEKLFF; CDR3nt: TGCGCCAGCAGCCAAGGAAAGGATGAAAAACTGTTTTTT
j_gene: TRBJ1-5; d_gene: TRBD1; v_gene: TRBV20-1; abundance: many; CDR3aa: CSARDRQGLQPQHF; CDR3nt: TGCAGTGCTAGAGATCGACAGGGGTTACAGCCCCAGCATTTT
j_gene: TRBJ1-5; d_gene: NA; v_gene: TRBV4-1; abundance: many; CDR3aa: CASSQDGGAGYQPQHF; CDR3nt: TGCGCCAGCAGCCAAGATGGGGGGGCTGGGTATCAGCCCCAGCATTTT
j_gene: TRBJ1-6; d_gene: NA; v_gene: TRBV27; abundance: many; CDR3aa: CASSLGGQNNSPLHF; CDR3nt: TGTGCCAGCAGTTTAGGGGGGCAGAATAATTCACCCCTCCACTTT
j_gene: TRBJ1-1; d_gene: TRBD1; v_gene: TRBV29-1; abundance: many; CDR3aa: CSVARGIEAFF; CDR3nt: TGCAGCGTTGCCAGGGGGATCGAAGCTTTCTTT
j_gene: TRBJ2-1; d_gene: TRBD2; v_gene: TRBV25-1; abundance: many; CDR3aa: CASSGVAGYNEQFF; CDR3nt: TGTGCCAGCAGTGGCGTAGCGGGGTACAATGAGCAGTTCTTC
j_gene: TRBJ1-5; d_gene: TRBD1; v_gene: TRBV19; abundance: NA; CDR3aa: CASSQDRDRGWQPQHF; CDR3nt: TGTGCCAGTAGTCAAGACCGAGACAGGGGTTGGCAGCCCCAGCATTTT
j_gene: TRBJ2-3; d_gene: TRBD1; v_gene: TRBV20-1; abundance: many; CDR3aa: CSASFGRGITDTQYF; CDR3nt: TGCAGTGCTAGTTTCGGCAGGGGGATCACAGATACGCAGTATTTT
j_gene: TRBJ2-3; d_gene: TRBD2; v_gene: TRBV20-1; abundance: NA; CDR3aa: CSASSPLLAGGADTQYF; CDR3nt: TGCAGTGCTTCCTCGCCCCTACTAGCGGGGGGGGCAGATACGCAGTATTTT
j_gene: TRBJ2-2; d_gene: NA; v_gene: TRBV10-2; abundance: many; CDR3aa: CASRSGGDTGELFF; CDR3nt: TGCGCCAGCAGGAGCGGAGGGGACACCGGGGAGCTGTTTTTT
j_gene: TRBJ2-1; d_gene: NA; v_gene: TRBV5-1; abundance: many; CDR3aa: CASSSGATLDNEQFF; CDR3nt: TGCGCCAGCAGTTCGGGGGCGACTTTGGACAATGAGCAGTTCTTC
j_gene: TRBJ2-7; d_gene: TRBD2; v_gene: TRBV3-1; abundance: many; CDR3aa: CASSQGAGGTYEQYF; CDR3nt: TGTGCCAGCAGCCAAGGGGCGGGGGGGACCTACGAGCAGTACTTC
j_gene: TRBJ2-2; d_gene: NA; v_gene: TRBV5-1; abundance: many; CDR3aa: CASSPPEIGELFF; CDR3nt: TGCGCCAGCAGCCCCCCTGAAATCGGGGAGCTGTTTTTT
j_gene: TRBJ2-1; d_gene: NA; v_gene: TRBV5-1; abundance: many; CDR3aa: CASSLEPGSSYNEQFF; CDR3nt: TGCGCCAGCAGCTTGGAGCCGGGGAGCTCCTACAATGAGCAGTTCTTC
j_gene: TRBJ2-5; d_gene: TRBD1; v_gene: TRBV5-1; abundance: many; CDR3aa: CASSSGGNMGETQYF; CDR3nt: TGCGCCAGCAGCTCAGGGGGCAACATGGGGGAGACCCAGTACTTC
j_gene: TRBJ2-3; d_gene: NA; v_gene: TRBV6-1; abundance: many; CDR3aa: CASSGRWGNTDTQYF; CDR3nt: TGTGCCAGCAGTGGACGGTGGGGGAACACAGATACGCAGTATTTT
j_gene: TRBJ1-2; d_gene: NA; v_gene: TRBV20-1; abundance: many; CDR3aa: CSGERYGLSYGYTF; CDR3nt: TGCAGTGGGGAGAGATATGGATTGTCCTATGGCTACACCTTC
j_gene: TRBJ1-5; d_gene: NA; v_gene: TRBV6-2/TRBV6-3; abundance: many; CDR3aa: CASSSTGTKRGQPQHF; CDR3nt: TGTGCCAGCAGTTCAACCGGGACCAAAAGAGGACAGCCCCAGCATTTT
j_gene: TRBJ2-3; d_gene: TRBD2; v_gene: TRBV14; abundance: many; CDR3aa: CASSPLLRTSGGTSTDTQYF; CDR3nt: TGTGCCAGCAGCCCACTCCTACGGACTAGCGGGGGGACTAGCACAGATACGCAGTATTTT
j_gene: TRBJ2-6; d_gene: NA; v_gene: TRBV5-1; abundance: many; CDR3aa: CASTPISSGANVLTF; CDR3nt: TGCGCCAGCACCCCCATTTCCTCTGGGGCCAACGTCCTGACTTTC
j_gene: TRBJ2-7; d_gene: TRBD1; v_gene: TRBV29-1; abundance: many; CDR3aa: CSVGDRPYEQYF; CDR3nt: TGCAGCGTTGGGGACAGACCCTACGAGCAGTACTTC
j_gene: TRBJ2-7; d_gene: NA; v_gene: TRBV20-1; abundance: medium-sized; CDR3aa: CSASLSYEQYF; CDR3nt: TGCAGTGCTAGCCTCTCCTACGAGCAGTACTTC
j_gene: TRBJ2-3; d_gene: NA; v_gene: TRBV5-1; abundance: many; CDR3aa: CASSYMTVGDTQYF; CDR3nt: TGCGCCAGCAGCTATATGACGGTTGGGGATACGCAGTATTTT
j_gene: TRBJ1-1; d_gene: NA; v_gene: TRBV5-1; abundance: many; CDR3aa: CASSNGANAFITEAFF; CDR3nt: TGCGCCAGCAGTAATGGGGCTAATGCTTTCATAACTGAAGCTTTCTTT
j_gene: TRBJ1-6; d_gene: NA; v_gene: TRBV7-2; abundance: medium-sized; CDR3aa: CASSLSVREHSPLHF; CDR3nt: TGTGCCAGCAGCTTGAGTGTTAGGGAACATTCACCCCTCCACTTT
j_gene: TRBJ1-1; d_gene: NA; v_gene: TRBV5-1; abundance: many; CDR3aa: CASSRLMSGKQTEAFF; CDR3nt: TGCGCCAGCAGCCGCTTGATGAGTGGAAAGCAGACTGAAGCTTTCTTT
j_gene: TRBJ1-1; d_gene: NA; v_gene: TRBV12-3/TRBV12-4; abundance: many; CDR3aa: CASSLAFRMNTEAFF; CDR3nt: TGTGCCAGCAGTTTAGCATTCAGAATGAACACTGAAGCTTTCTTT
j_gene: TRBJ1-2; d_gene: NA; v_gene: TRBV5-1; abundance: many; CDR3aa: CASSLHRQGPLYGYTF; CDR3nt: TGCGCCAGCAGCTTGCATCGGCAGGGGCCTCTATATGGCTACACCTTC
j_gene: TRBJ1-3; d_gene: NA; v_gene: TRBV12-3/TRBV12-4; abundance: many; CDR3aa: CASSLTARSGNTIYF; CDR3nt: TGTGCCAGCAGTTTAACCGCTCGTTCTGGAAACACCATATATTTT
j_gene: TRBJ1-5; d_gene: TRBD1; v_gene: TRBV20-1; abundance: many; CDR3aa: CSARARGPNQPQHF; CDR3nt: TGCAGTGCTAGGGCCAGGGGGCCTAATCAGCCCCAGCATTTT
j_gene: TRBJ1-1; d_gene: NA; v_gene: TRBV25-1; abundance: many; CDR3aa: CASSETGLLGTEAFF; CDR3nt: TGTGCCAGCAGTGAAACGGGGTTGCTTGGGACTGAAGCTTTCTTT
j_gene: TRBJ1-1; d_gene: NA; v_gene: TRBV20-1; abundance: many; CDR3aa: CSARDSVGNTEAFF; CDR3nt: TGCAGTGCTAGAGATAGTGTCGGAAACACTGAAGCTTTCTTT
j_gene: TRBJ2-2; d_gene: NA; v_gene: TRBV10-3; abundance: medium-sized; CDR3aa: CAIKLHPNTGELFF; CDR3nt: TGTGCCATCAAGCTACACCCTAACACCGGGGAGCTGTTTTTT
j_gene: TRBJ1-5; d_gene: NA; v_gene: TRBV20-1; abundance: NA; CDR3aa: CSASLGPGDQPQHF; CDR3nt: TGCAGTGCTAGTCTAGGTCCTGGAGATCAGCCCCAGCATTTT
j_gene: TRBJ1-1; d_gene: TRBD1; v_gene: TRBV5-4; abundance: many; CDR3aa: CASSPGQKNTEAFF; CDR3nt: TGTGCCAGCAGCCCGGGACAGAAGAACACTGAAGCTTTCTTT
j_gene: TRBJ1-1; d_gene: NA; v_gene: TRBV24-1; abundance: many; CDR3aa: CATSDSRVGVTEAFF; CDR3nt: TGTGCCACCAGTGATTCCAGGGTAGGTGTCACTGAAGCTTTCTTT
j_gene: TRBJ2-1; d_gene: NA; v_gene: TRBV20-1; abundance: many; CDR3aa: CSARQYRSYNEQFF; CDR3nt: TGCAGTGCTAGACAGTACCGCTCCTACAATGAGCAGTTCTTC
j_gene: TRBJ1-2; d_gene: TRBD1; v_gene: TRBV5-1; abundance: many; CDR3aa: CASRVTTGTGGYTF; CDR3nt: TGCGCCAGCAGAGTGACGACAGGGACGGGTGGCTACACCTTC
j_gene: TRBJ1-6; d_gene: NA; v_gene: TRBV7-2; abundance: medium-sized; CDR3aa: CASSLASAIRSPLHF; CDR3nt: TGTGCCAGCAGCTTAGCATCGGCTATCAGGTCACCCCTCCACTTT